A selection of T cell receptor beta chains follows, all from one sample in a study of blood T cell repertoires in COVID-19. Sequencing was performed with immunoSEQ multiplex PCR; in TCRdb, only in-frame clones are kept and a portion is missing. Of over 130,000 clones listed, 88% are singletons. The sample taken for sequencing was peripheral blood. The receptors stem from a human donor with COVID-19, enrolled during active disease. The donor label of this sample is uncertain. Each CDR3 is given with its conserved first and last residue. A D gene is named only where the DNA matches it firmly. Expanded clones are given a class, and other clones once, few, many or no size at all.

j_call: TRBJ1-6; clone_size: .; v_call: TRBV11-2; d_call: .; cdr3_nt: TGTGCCAGCAGCTTAGTGCGTCAGGGAAACAATTCACCCCTCCACTTT; cdr3_aa: CASSLVRQGNNSPLHF
j_call: TRBJ1-2; clone_size: .; v_call: TRBV5-1; d_call: TRBD1; cdr3_nt: TGCGCCAGCAGCGTGACAGGGTTGGAGGGCTACACCTTC; cdr3_aa: CASSVTGLEGYTF
j_call: TRBJ2-3; clone_size: .; v_call: TRBV7-2; d_call: .; cdr3_nt: TGTGCCAGCTCCCTTAATACGCAGTATTTT; cdr3_aa: CASSLNTQYF
j_call: TRBJ2-7; clone_size: .; v_call: TRBV10-3; d_call: .; cdr3_nt: TGTGCCATCAGTGAAAACGGGGGCTCCTACGAGCAGTACTTC; cdr3_aa: CAISENGGSYEQYF
j_call: TRBJ2-3; clone_size: once; v_call: TRBV27; d_call: TRBD2; cdr3_nt: TGTGCCAGCAGTTTGCAACTAGCGGACACAGATACGCAGTATTTT; cdr3_aa: CASSLQLADTDTQYF
j_call: TRBJ1-3; clone_size: few; v_call: TRBV3-1/TRBV3-2; d_call: .; cdr3_nt: TGTGCCAGCAGCTACCAGGGAAACACCATATATTTT; cdr3_aa: CASSYQGNTIYF
j_call: TRBJ1-1; clone_size: .; v_call: TRBV5-1; d_call: TRBD1; cdr3_nt: TGCGCCAGCAGCTTGGTTTTGGGACAGGGCAGAATCCGGGGCACTGAAGCTTTCTTT; cdr3_aa: CASSLVLGQGRIRGTEAFF
j_call: TRBJ1-5; clone_size: .; v_call: TRBV19; d_call: .; cdr3_nt: TGTGCCAGTAGTTCACAGGGTAACGGCAATCAGCCCCAGCATTTT; cdr3_aa: CASSSQGNGNQPQHF
j_call: TRBJ1-4; clone_size: .; v_call: TRBV3-1/TRBV3-2; d_call: .; cdr3_nt: TGTGCCAGCAGCCAAGATTTGAGACGGAGTGAAAAACTGTTTTTT; cdr3_aa: CASSQDLRRSEKLFF
j_call: TRBJ2-7; clone_size: .; v_call: TRBV28; d_call: .; cdr3_nt: TGTGCCAGCAGTTCTAGCTCCTACGAGCAGTACTTC; cdr3_aa: CASSSSSYEQYF
j_call: TRBJ1-4; clone_size: .; v_call: TRBV9; d_call: .; cdr3_nt: TGTGCCAGCAGCGTGGGGCCAGGTAACTTCGAAAAACTGTTTTTT; cdr3_aa: CASSVGPGNFEKLFF
j_call: TRBJ2-7; clone_size: few; v_call: TRBV3-1/TRBV3-2; d_call: TRBD2; cdr3_nt: TGTGCCAGCAGCCAAGTTGCGGGAGCCTACGAGCAGTACTTC; cdr3_aa: CASSQVAGAYEQYF
j_call: TRBJ2-3; clone_size: .; v_call: TRBV5-6; d_call: .; cdr3_nt: TGTGCCAGCAGCTTGATAAGAGGGGGATTTGCCGATACGCAGTATTTT; cdr3_aa: CASSLIRGGFADTQYF
j_call: TRBJ2-7; clone_size: .; v_call: TRBV19; d_call: TRBD1; cdr3_nt: TGTGCCAGTAGTACGGACAGGGGCCACGAGCAGTACTTC; cdr3_aa: CASSTDRGHEQYF
j_call: TRBJ2-3; clone_size: .; v_call: TRBV14; d_call: .; cdr3_nt: TGTGCCGTCCTGAAGGGGGATACGCAGTATTTT; cdr3_aa: CAVLKGDTQYF
j_call: TRBJ2-1; clone_size: .; v_call: TRBV7-9; d_call: .; cdr3_nt: TGTGCCAGCAGCCCGCGGGACAATGAGCAGTTCTTC; cdr3_aa: CASSPRDNEQFF
j_call: TRBJ2-7; clone_size: .; v_call: TRBV5-4; d_call: .; cdr3_nt: TGTGCCAGCAGCTTGGACCGCGTCTCCTACGAGCAGTACTTC; cdr3_aa: CASSLDRVSYEQYF
j_call: TRBJ1-6; clone_size: .; v_call: TRBV13; d_call: .; cdr3_nt: TGTGCCAGCAGCTTAGGGGGAGGGGGTAATTCACCCCTCCACTTT; cdr3_aa: CASSLGGGGNSPLHF
j_call: TRBJ2-1; clone_size: .; v_call: TRBV11-3; d_call: .; cdr3_nt: TGTGCCAGCAGCTTTTCAGGGGGGATTGAGCAGTTCTTC; cdr3_aa: CASSFSGGIEQFF
j_call: TRBJ1-2; clone_size: .; v_call: TRBV2; d_call: .; cdr3_nt: TGTGCCAGCAGTGAAGCGGGCAGGGGAGACGGCTACACCTTC; cdr3_aa: CASSEAGRGDGYTF
j_call: TRBJ1-5; clone_size: once; v_call: TRBV3-1/TRBV3-2; d_call: .; cdr3_nt: TGTGCCAGCAGCCAACACCCACAGGGCGACCAGCCCCAGCATTTT; cdr3_aa: CASSQHPQGDQPQHF
j_call: TRBJ2-2; clone_size: .; v_call: TRBV2; d_call: .; cdr3_nt: TGTGCCAGCAGCCTTGAGTCCGGGGAGCTGTTTTTT; cdr3_aa: CASSLESGELFF
j_call: TRBJ2-5; clone_size: .; v_call: TRBV6-6; d_call: TRBD2; cdr3_nt: TGTGCCAGCAGTTACTCTGGGCGGGGGGGCGGAGAGACCCAGTACTTC; cdr3_aa: CASSYSGRGGGETQYF
j_call: TRBJ2-1; clone_size: .; v_call: TRBV7-3; d_call: .; cdr3_nt: TGTGCCAGCAGCCCGGGGGTCTGGGGGACCTTTTCCAATGAGCAGTTCTTC; cdr3_aa: CASSPGVWGTFSNEQFF
j_call: TRBJ1-6; clone_size: many; v_call: TRBV10-2; d_call: TRBD1; cdr3_nt: TGCGCCAGCAGACCCGGGACAGGGACCTATAATTCACCCCTCCACTTT; cdr3_aa: CASRPGTGTYNSPLHF
j_call: TRBJ1-5; clone_size: .; v_call: TRBV6-6; d_call: .; cdr3_nt: TGTGCCAGCAGATCTTCGGGGGGGAGTCAGCCCCAGCATTTT; cdr3_aa: CASRSSGGSQPQHF
j_call: TRBJ2-5; clone_size: .; v_call: TRBV2; d_call: TRBD1; cdr3_nt: TGTGCCAGCAGTGAAAGTCGGACAGGGGGAGAGACCCAGTACTTC; cdr3_aa: CASSESRTGGETQYF
j_call: TRBJ2-5; clone_size: few; v_call: TRBV3-1/TRBV3-2; d_call: .; cdr3_nt: TGTGCCAGCCGTCCTAGGGTCCTTATAGGGGTTGAAGAGACCCAGTACTTC; cdr3_aa: CASRPRVLIGVEETQYF
j_call: TRBJ1-5; clone_size: once; v_call: TRBV7-9; d_call: .; cdr3_nt: TGTGCCAGCAGCAGAGGGCAGTTGGGGAATCAGCCCCAGCATTTT; cdr3_aa: CASSRGQLGNQPQHF
j_call: TRBJ1-5; clone_size: .; v_call: TRBV12-3/TRBV12-4; d_call: .; cdr3_nt: TGTGCCAGCGGGAGTACATCGGATCAGCCCCAGCATTTT; cdr3_aa: CASGSTSDQPQHF
j_call: TRBJ1-1; clone_size: .; v_call: TRBV11-2; d_call: .; cdr3_nt: TGTGCCAGCAGCCCCTTGGACAGTAGGACTGAAGCTTTCTTT; cdr3_aa: CASSPLDSRTEAFF
j_call: TRBJ1-2; clone_size: .; v_call: TRBV6-5; d_call: .; cdr3_nt: TGTGCCAGCAGTCTCCAGAAACCAGCTAACTATGGCTACACCTTC; cdr3_aa: CASSLQKPANYGYTF
j_call: TRBJ1-1; clone_size: .; v_call: TRBV2; d_call: .; cdr3_nt: TGTGCCAGCAGTCCTCGAGAAACTGAAGCTTTCTTT; cdr3_aa: CASSPRETEAFF
j_call: TRBJ2-2; clone_size: .; v_call: TRBV27; d_call: .; cdr3_nt: TGTGCCAGCAGTTTCGGGCAGTTCCCTGGAGGCGGGGAGCTGTTTTTT; cdr3_aa: CASSFGQFPGGGELFF